This paragraph reports one T cell receptor beta chain. Trimming removed 5 bases from V and 4 bases from J; junction bases left unmatched: 8. From germline, CDR1 is KGHDR and CDR2 SFDVKD. The CDR3 totals 17 residues. In the original workflow: Estimation of nucleated cell counts was performed using reference gene primer amplification. TCRdb keeps only in-frame clones here, not all; method: immunoSEQ multiplex PCR. That table is the source of V, J and clone size, and D and trimming were worked out from the DNA. The data show 200,000 or so clones, about 91% seen once. This sample was included in a study of blood T cell repertoires in COVID-19.

The clonotype was recovered from a woman between 40 and 50 years old with acute COVID-19. The V gene is TRBV24-1, the J gene TRBJ2-5; 14 bases are shared with TRBD2. Sequences were obtained from PBMCs or T cells enriched from blood (not recorded which). The CDR3 spells CATSAPMTSGRGETQYF. CDR3 DNA: TGTGCCACCAGTGCCCCTATGACTAGCGGGAGGGGAGAGACCCAGTACTTC.